This TCR beta chain was retrieved from a study of blood T cell repertoires in COVID-19. Study-level background: Collection of acute and convalescent COVID-19 samples took place in the United States, Italy and Spain. The cDNA or gDNA used as material had been derived from T cells, B-cell-depleted T cells, or PBMCs.

V shed 4 bases and J shed 10 bases, with 13 bases lying between them. Germline V lookup: CDR1 MDHEN, CDR2 SYDVKM. This CDR3 has 13 residues. Original methodology: Amplification of reference gene primers was used by the study to estimate nucleated cell counts. Profiled with immunoSEQ multiplex PCR; TCRdb holds only in-frame clones, not every one. V, J and clone size were drawn from that table, and D and trimming were deduced from the DNA. The table lists roughly 240,000 clones, around 87% of them singletons, with 3.6% in the top ten. The chain has TRBV28 and TRBJ1-4; D is unresolved. The sample was peripheral blood. The receptor comes from a young man with active or convalescent COVID-19. CDR3 sequence reads: CASSSPPRGKLFF. The CDR3 DNA follows: TGTGCCAGCAGTTCCCCCCCCCGGGGAAAACTGTTTTTT.